This entry lists 26 T cell receptor beta chains sequenced from one sample in a study of CD4 T cells in relation to SARS-CoV-2 and coronaviruses. Before the COVID-19 pandemic, during about 2011-2019, CD4+ T cells were taken from unexposed donors. The cells were cultured for about ten days before CD4+ T cells were isolated. These receptors have no known antigen. Sequencing used immunoSEQ multiplex PCR; TCRdb keeps in-frame clones, though not all of them. The table records some 16,000 clones, 82% of them present only once. Sequencing was carried out using CD4+ T cells from PBMCs, cultured in vitro. The source is a human donor in good health.

The chain combines TRBV25-1 with TRBJ2-3; weak D call: TRBD2 (5 bases). The CDR3 spans 14 residues. Trimming took off 5 bases at V and 3 bases at J, with 12 bases between the two ends. CDR1 and CDR2 from the germline V gene are MGHDK and SYGVNS. For the CDR3, the DNA is TGTGCCAGCAGTCTACGGAGGTCGACAGATACGCAGTATTTT. Protein product: CASSLRRSTDTQYF.

V and J are TRBV13 and TRBJ1-1, with 9 positions matching TRBD1. Germline CDR1 is PRHDT and CDR2 is FYEKMQ (reference sequence). The CDR3 runs to 15 residues. The ends lost 0 bases at V and 5 bases at J; junction bases unmatched: 4. The CDR3 spells CASSLGDRGWTEAFF. In DNA, the CDR3 is TGTGCCAGCAGCTTAGGCGACAGGGGGTGGACTGAAGCTTTCTTT.

In its sample, this clone was seen once. The chain carries TRBV3-1 (or the pseudogene TRBV3-2) and TRBJ2-5, with D unclear. CDR1 is LGHDT and CDR2 is YNNKEL in the germline V gene (reference sequence). Trimming took off 4 bases at V and 5 bases at J, with 8 bases between the two ends. The CDR3 contains 12 residues. CDR3 DNA sequence: TGTGCCAGCAGCCTGGATATGGAGACCCAGTACTTC. This sequence encodes CASSLDMETQYF.

The chain recombines TRBV18 with TRBJ2-1; tentatively, D is TRBD1 (6 bases). Deletions cut 5 bases from V and 7 bases from J, with 18 bases between. The CDR3 spans 15 residues. Per the germline V gene, CDR1 is KGHSH and CDR2 is LQKENI. CDR3 region: CASSYREGIGNEQFF. CDR3 nucleotide sequence: TGTGCCAGCTCATACAGGGAAGGGATAGGAAATGAGCAGTTCTTC. Looking up the rest from reference TRBV18 and TRBJ2-1 gives the full variable domain: NAGVMQNPRHLVRRRGQEARLRCSPMKGHSHVYWYRQLPEEGLKFMVYLQKENIIDESGMPKERFSAEFPKEGPSILRIQQVVRGDSAAYFCASSYREGIGNEQFFGPGTRLTVL.

The chain links TRBV2 to TRBJ2-3; 7 bases fit TRBD2. CDR1 is SNHLY and CDR2 is FYNNEI in the germline V gene. J gave up 3 bases and V 5 bases, and 14 bases lay outside the gene matches. This CDR3 has 17 residues. CDR3 nucleotides: TGTGCCAGCAGTCCCGGGGAGGGTGTGTTTGGTACAGATACGCAGTATTTT. Translated: CASSPGEGVFGTDTQYF.

As concerns this clone: Mismatch with germline at one junction end may stem from a read error. V and J are TRBV6-5 and TRBJ2-3, with D perhaps matching TRBD1 (5 bases). The CDR3 has 13 residues. From germline, CDR1 is MNHEY and CDR2 SVGAGI. In nucleotides, the CDR3 is TGTGCCAGCACCGTGCGCCCCACAGGTACGCAGTATTTT. This translates into CASTVRPTGTQYF.

The V call is TRBV5-4, the J call TRBJ2-5; D is ambiguous. V lost 4 bases, J lost 5 bases, and 9 bases lay in between. Germline CDR1 reads SGHNT; CDR2 reads YYREEE (reference sequence). The CDR3 has 12 residues. CDR3 loop: CASSTDRETQYF. The CDR3 coding sequence is TGTGCCAGCAGCACGGATAGGGAGACCCAGTACTTC.

The rearrangement links TRBV7-9 to TRBJ2-1; no definite D call. The CDR3 runs to 16 residues. Germline CDR1 SEHNR, CDR2 FQNEAQ (reference sequence). Trimming shortened V by 5 bases and J by 3 bases, and 17 bases separated the two germline ends. The CDR3 is CASSPGLRVRYNEQFF. CDR3 sequence (DNA): TGTGCCAGCAGCCCTGGCTTGCGAGTCCGCTACAATGAGCAGTTCTTC.

The chain has TRBV19 and TRBJ1-1, with TRBD1 identical over 9 bases. Germline V gene sequence: CDR1 LNHDA, CDR2 SQIVND (reference sequence). The CDR3 totals 15 residues. The V segment lost 5 bases and the J segment 7 bases; nucleotides outside the gene matches: 11. CDR3 protein: CASSPRDREGSEAFF. In DNA form, the CDR3 reads TGTGCCAGTAGTCCTCGGGACAGGGAGGGAAGTGAAGCTTTCTTT. The full variable domain, in which reference TRBV19 and TRBJ1-1 provide the parts outside the CDR3, is DGGITQSPKYLFRKEGQNVTLSCEQNLNHDAMYWYRQDPGQGLRLIYYSQIVNDFQKGDIAEGYSVSREKKESFPLTVTSAQKNPTAFYLCASSPRDREGSEAFFGQGTRLTVV.

The chain employs TRBV6-9 and TRBJ2-3, with TRBD1 matching over 7 bases. The germline V gene has CDR1 MNHGY and CDR2 SVAAGI. The junction had 7 bases not matched to a gene; V was cut back by 4 bases and J by 3 bases. The CDR3 loop spans 15 amino acids. The DNA of the CDR3 is TGTGCCAGCAGTTCCCCGGGACAGCTAACAGATACGCAGTATTTT. Its translation is CASSSPGQLTDTQYF.

The rearrangement uses TRBV30 and TRBJ1-6; weak D call: TRBD1 (6 bases). With 2 bases removed from V and 7 bases from J, the gap between germline ends came to 18 bases. The germline V gene encodes CDR1 GTSNPN and CDR2 SVGIG (reference sequence). CDR3 length: 16 amino acids. As DNA, the CDR3 is TGTGCCTGGAGTTCCCCTCAGGGGAGGTGGAATTCACCCCTCCACTTT. Its protein is CAWSSPQGRWNSPLHF.

V and J are TRBV6-5 and TRBJ1-2; 8 bases line up with TRBD1. The V segment lost 6 bases and the J segment 8 bases; nucleotides outside the gene matches: 8. The CDR3 consists of 13 residues. CDR1 is MNHEY and CDR2 is SVGAGI in the germline V gene. In nucleotides, the CDR3 is TGTGCCAGCAGACCGACAGGGGAGAGGGGCTACACCTTC. Residues: CASRPTGERGYTF.

This chain joins TRBV4-1 and TRBJ2-5, with 8 bases lining up with TRBD2. Germline values: CDR1 MGHRA, CDR2 YSYEKL. This CDR3 region has 12 residues. The junction had 2 bases not matched to a gene; V was cut back by 3 bases and J by 8 bases. The chain's CDR3 is CASSQAGGTQYF. The DNA of the CDR3 is TGCGCCAGCAGCCAGGCGGGAGGTACCCAGTACTTC.

The CDR3 is CSVAPRLAGSETQYF. CDR3 sequence (DNA): TGCAGCGTTGCCCCGCGGCTAGCGGGGTCCGAGACCCAGTACTTC. V usage is TRBV29-1 and J usage is TRBJ2-5; 9 bases map to TRBD2. The germline gives CDR1 SQVTM, CDR2 ANQGSEA. CDR3 length: 15 residues. V shed 4 bases and J 5 bases; nucleotides not matched to a gene: 11.

The chain is built from TRBV19 and TRBJ1-6; tentative D call: TRBD1 (5 bases). V was trimmed by 0 bases and J by 0 bases, leaving 15 bases between them. The germline V gene encodes CDR1 LNHDA and CDR2 SQIVND (reference sequence). CDR3 length equals 19 residues. CDR3 residues: CASSIDGWGDYSYNSPLHF. CDR3 DNA sequence: TGTGCCAGTAGTATAGATGGTTGGGGGGATTACTCCTATAATTCACCCCTCCACTTT.

The chain uses TRBV5-8 and TRBJ2-2; TRBD2 matches at 11 bases. The germline V gene encodes CDR1 SGHTS and CDR2 YDEGEE. The trim removed 2 bases at V and 1 base at J, leaving 4 bases unmatched. The CDR3 extends over 17 amino acids. The CDR3 loop is CASSFPTSGMNTGELFF. CDR3 in DNA: TGTGCCAGCAGCTTCCCGACTAGCGGGATGAACACCGGGGAGCTGTTTTTT.

The gene calls are TRBV3-1 (or the pseudogene TRBV3-2) and TRBJ1-1; 10 nucleotides align to TRBD1. The CDR3 has 15 amino acids. Germline values: CDR1 LGHDT, CDR2 YNNKEL (reference sequence). The junction had 5 bases not matched to a gene; V was cut back by 6 bases and J by 1 base. The CDR3 nucleotides are TGTGCCAGCAGAGCAGACAGGGGGCCGAACACTGAAGCTTTCTTT. It yields the protein CASRADRGPNTEAFF.

The J gene is TRBJ1-2, the V gene TRBV7-9; the match to TRBD1 covers 12 bases. The germline CDR1 and CDR2 sequences are SEHNR and FQNEAQ (reference sequence). Germline trimming cut 5 bases from V and 7 bases from J; bases unmatched to any gene: 8. The CDR3 is 15 amino acids. The CDR3, as DNA: TGTGCCAGCAGCCCCCGGGGACAGGGGGCGTCTGGCTACACCTTC. Amino acid sequence: CASSPRGQGASGYTF. The whole variable domain, remainder taken from reference TRBV7-9 and TRBJ1-2, is DTGVSQNPRHKITKRGQNVTFRCDPISEHNRLYWYRQTLGQGPEFLTYFQNEAQLEKSRLLSDRFSAERPKGSFSTLEIQRTEQGDSAMYLCASSPRGQGASGYTFGSGTRLTVV.

The V gene is TRBV9, the J gene TRBJ1-1; D unclear. V dropped 3 bases and J dropped 5 bases, with 14 bases sitting between them. Looked up from germline, CDR1 is SGDLS and CDR2 is YYNGEE. The CDR3 contains 14 residues. The CDR3 spells CASSANVRRTEAFF. DNA of the CDR3: TGTGCCAGCAGCGCGAACGTAAGACGAACTGAAGCTTTCTTT.

This chain connects TRBV10-3 to TRBJ1-4; D ambiguous. The CDR3 has 15 residues. With 0 bases removed from V and 7 bases from J, the gap between germline ends came to 12 bases. Germline V gives CDR1 ENHRY, CDR2 SYGVKD. The CDR3 bases are TGTGCCATCAGTGAGTCAAGCGGTATTACTGAAAAACTGTTTTTT. Protein: CAISESSGITEKLFF.

This clone was seen only a few times. In the same sample, other DNA sequences code for this CDR3. This chain connects TRBV6-5 to TRBJ2-1; 10 bases line up with TRBD2. The CDR3 has 15 residues. The germline V gene encodes CDR1 MNHEY and CDR2 SVGAGI. J was trimmed by 7 bases and V by 0 bases; bases with no gene match: 3. The CDR3 protein is CASSYSMTSGNEQFF. In DNA, the CDR3 is TGTGCCAGCAGTTACTCTATGACTAGCGGGAATGAGCAGTTCTTC.

This chain joins TRBV21-1 and TRBJ1-6; the table assigns TRBD1, which was not confirmed against the DNA. TRBV21-1 is a known pseudogene. The CDR3 length is 17 residues. CDR3 nucleotides: TGTGCCAGCAGCAAAGCTCCCGACAGGGGAGACGATTCACCCCTCCACTTT. Encoded protein: CASSKAPDRGDDSPLHF.

The gene calls are TRBV27 and TRBJ2-5; D unresolved. Deletions cut 5 bases from V and 5 bases from J, with 15 bases between. The CDR3 covers 14 residues. Germline CDR1 MNHEY, CDR2 SMNVEV (reference sequence). For the CDR3, the DNA is TGTGCCAGCAGTATCGGTTCTCTCTGGGAGACCCAGTACTTC. It specifies CASSIGSLWETQYF.

The J gene is TRBJ1-1, the V gene TRBV18; possibly TRBD1 for D (5 bases). The CDR3 is made up of 15 amino acids. Germline V lookup: CDR1 KGHSH, CDR2 LQKENI. Trimming shortened V by 1 base and J by 1 base, and 10 bases separated the two germline ends. The CDR3 here is CASSPRGGANTEAFF. The CDR3 nucleotides read TGTGCCAGCTCACCACGTGGGGGAGCGAACACTGAAGCTTTCTTT.

The rearrangement links TRBV29-1 to TRBJ2-3, with 8 positions matching TRBD2. From germline, CDR1 is SQVTM and CDR2 ANQGSEA. CDR3 length equals 13 residues. V shed 4 bases, J shed 3 bases, and the junction held 3 bases outside the gene matches. The CDR3 region is CSVARGGTDTQYF. CDR3 nucleotides: TGCAGCGTTGCCCGCGGGGGGACAGATACGCAGTATTTT.

The chain links TRBV7-2 to TRBJ1-6; D possibly corresponds to TRBD1 (5 bases). From germline, CDR1 is SGHTA and CDR2 FQGNSA. CDR3 length: 18 amino acids. V was shortened by 1 base and J by 3 bases, with 16 bases between the two germline ends. DNA for the CDR3: TGTGCCAGCAGCTTAGTGGGGTCGGGCGGGGGCTATAATTCACCCCTCCACTTT. The encoded protein is CASSLVGSGGGYNSPLHF.